What follows are 31 T cell receptor beta chains derived from one specimen sequenced in a study of response to subunit inactivated influenza vaccine. TCRdb re-called the RT-PCR reads through MiXCR, storing one row per CDR3 protein. This sample carries over 400,000 distinct CDR3 sequences, 10% to 15% of them seen once, and the ten largest clones take over 10%. The specimen comprised PBMCs from blood, sampled about 6 weeks after vaccination. Receptor source: a middle-aged man who received an inactivated influenza vaccine.

The chain carries TRBV11-2 and TRBJ2-1, with D possibly being TRBD1 or TRBD2 (5 bases each). V was clipped by 0 bases and J by 3 bases, with 6 bases between them. Germline values: CDR1 SGHAT, CDR2 FQNNGV. The CDR3 totals 14 residues. In DNA form, the CDR3 reads TGTGCCAGCAGCTTAGAGGGGGACTACAATGAGCAGTTCTTC. It specifies CASSLEGDYNEQFF.

This clonotype was found a few times. CDR3 protein: CASSSPEGTYEQYF. The DNA for the CDR3 is TGTGCCAGCAGCTCCCCCGAGGGAACCTACGAGCAGTACTTC. This chain uses TRBV7-9 with TRBJ2-7; D perhaps matches TRBD2 (5 bases). Germline loops: CDR1 SEHNR, CDR2 FQNEAQ (reference sequence). The CDR3 length is 14 residues. V shed 4 bases and J shed 2 bases, with 12 bases lying between them.

The chain has TRBV2 and TRBJ2-7; D might be TRBD1 or TRBD2, each matching 6 bases. Germline CDR1 SNHLY, CDR2 FYNNEI. This CDR3 has 13 residues. With 7 bases removed from V and 6 bases from J, the gap between germline ends came to 16 bases. CDR3 residues: CASTTGAFGEQYF. CDR3 nucleotides: TGTGCCAGCACGACGGGGGCCTTCGGCGAGCAGTACTTC.

At least ten counts were recorded for this clonotype. The rearrangement uses TRBV20-1 and TRBJ2-1, with a weak D call TRBD1 (6 bases). Germline V gene data show CDR1 as DFQATT and CDR2 as SNEGSKA (reference sequence). Trimming cost V 1 base and J 2 bases, with 12 bases left between them. The CDR3 is 15 amino acids. This chain's CDR3 is CSARAGTRAYNEQFF. The CDR3 nucleotides are TGCAGTGCTAGAGCCGGGACACGCGCCTACAATGAGCAGTTCTTC.

This chain joins TRBV18 and TRBJ2-7; D remains ambiguous. The germline CDR1 and CDR2 sequences are KGHSH and LQKENI. The CDR3 is made up of 12 amino acids. Trimming shortened V by 5 bases and J by 6 bases, and 11 bases separated the two germline ends. CDR3 sequence: CASSVNQGEQYF. Here the CDR3 DNA reads TGTGCCAGCTCAGTGAATCAAGGCGAGCAGTACTTC.

This clonotype showed up many times. The rearrangement links TRBV9 to TRBJ2-1; a weak D match, TRBD2 (5 bases). Germline CDR1 is SGDLS and CDR2 is YYNGEE. The CDR3 consists of 14 residues. Trimming removed 0 bases at V and 9 bases at J, with 13 bases between. The CDR3: CASSVASAGAEQFF. DNA for the CDR3: TGTGCCAGCAGCGTAGCCTCTGCGGGTGCTGAGCAGTTCTTC.

This clonotype was counted between two and nine times. The rearrangement links TRBV12-3 or TRBV12-4 to TRBJ1-5, with D perhaps TRBD1 (5 bases). This CDR3 has 13 residues. The V end was cut by 7 bases, the J end by 5 bases, with 12 bases between. The CDR3 here is CASNSGLYQPQHF. CDR3 in DNA: TGTGCCAGCAACTCAGGGTTATATCAGCCCCAGCATTTT.

V gene TRBV5-1 combines with J gene TRBJ2-1; 9 bases map to TRBD1. There are 18 residues in the CDR3. Per germline, CDR1 SGHRS and CDR2 YFSETQ. Losses at the gene ends were 1 base for V and 7 bases for J; bases not matched to a gene: 15. Here the CDR3 DNA reads TGCGCCAGCAGCTTGTATCTACTAACAGGGGGCGGGCCGAATGAGCAGTTCTTC. It translates to CASSLYLLTGGGPNEQFF. The full variable domain, in which reference TRBV5-1 and TRBJ2-1 provide the parts outside the CDR3, is KAGVTQTPRYLIKTRGQQVTLSCSPISGHRSVSWYQQTPGQGLQFLFEYFSETQRNKGNFPGRFSGRQFSNSRSEMNVSTLELGDSALYLCASSLYLLTGGGPNEQFFGPGTRLTVL.

Only a few counts were recorded for this clonotype. In DNA, the CDR3 is TGCAGTGCTAGAGATACAGGTTGGGAGTCACCCCTCCACTTT. Its protein product is CSARDTGWESPLHF. The rearrangement links TRBV20-1 to TRBJ1-6; D possibly corresponds to TRBD1 (5 bases). Germline lookup yields CDR1 DFQATT and CDR2 SNEGSKA (reference sequence). V lost 0 bases, J lost 10 bases, and 13 bases lay in between. The CDR3 extends over 14 amino acids.

The rearrangement joins TRBV18 to TRBJ2-7, with D perhaps matching TRBD1 (7 bases). V was trimmed by 3 bases and J by 3 bases, leaving 18 bases between them. Germline assignment: CDR1 KGHSH and CDR2 LQKENI. The CDR3 spans 16 residues. The CDR3 sequence: CASSPPQGGSFYEQYF. The CDR3 coding sequence is TGTGCCAGCTCACCCCCTCAGGGGGGATCCTTCTACGAGCAGTACTTC.

The chain has TRBV20-1 and TRBJ1-6; D ambiguous. The CDR3 loop spans 15 amino acids. Germline assignment: CDR1 DFQATT and CDR2 SNEGSKA (reference sequence). V shed 0 bases and J shed 7 bases, with 13 bases lying between them. The CDR3, as DNA: TGCAGTGCTAGAGATCGTGGGCTAAGGAATTCACCCCTCCACTTT. Protein: CSARDRGLRNSPLHF.

This sequence joins TRBV6-5 and TRBJ2-7; no reliable D call. CDR3 size: 15 residues. Trimming took off 2 bases at V and 3 bases at J, with 14 bases between the two ends. Germline V gene sequence: CDR1 MNHEY, CDR2 SVGAGI. CDR3 loop: CASSYQSTQNYEQYF. DNA of the CDR3: TGTGCCAGCAGTTACCAATCTACACAGAACTACGAGCAGTACTTC.

CDR3: CASSTRTSEETQYF. CDR3 bases: TGTGCCAGCAGCACTAGGACTAGCGAGGAGACCCAGTACTTC. V and J are TRBV7-9 and TRBJ2-5; 9 nucleotides agree with TRBD2. V shed 5 bases and J 5 bases; nucleotides not matched to a gene: 6. The length of the CDR3 is 14 residues. Germline V lookup: CDR1 SEHNR, CDR2 FQNEAQ (reference sequence).

This clonotype appeared a few times. The chain couples TRBV20-1 to TRBJ2-6; D might be TRBD2 (6 bases). The V and J ends lost 6 bases and 2 bases respectively, with 8 bases between them. The CDR3 contains 13 residues. Per the germline V gene, CDR1 is DFQATT and CDR2 is SNEGSKA (reference sequence). CDR3 DNA sequence: TGCAGTGCCCGGGAGACTGGGGCCAACGTCCTGACTTTC. Translation gives CSARETGANVLTF.

The chain uses TRBV7-9 and TRBJ2-1; the D is unclear. This CDR3 comprises 12 residues. V lost 2 bases to trimming and J lost 10 bases, with 9 bases between them. Germline CDR1 is SEHNR and CDR2 is FQNEAQ (reference sequence). Written as DNA, the CDR3 is TGTGCCAGCAGCTTAAGGCTTGACGAGCAGTTCTTC. The encoded protein is CASSLRLDEQFF.

This clonotype was observed at least ten times. The chain joins TRBV12-3 or TRBV12-4 to TRBJ2-1; 8 bases fit TRBD2. The trim removed 2 bases at V and 8 bases at J, leaving 5 bases unmatched. This CDR3 has 14 residues. In nucleotides, the CDR3 is TGTGCCAGCAGTTTATTGTCGGGGGGGGATGAGCAGTTCTTC. This gives the protein CASSLLSGGDEQFF.

At least ten counts were recorded for this clonotype. The chain carries TRBV7-9 and TRBJ2-3, with TRBD2 as a possible D gene (5 bases). The CDR3 is made up of 15 amino acids. Germline assignment: CDR1 SEHNR and CDR2 FQNEAQ (reference sequence). V lost 4 bases to trimming and J lost 4 bases, with 15 bases between them. CDR3 protein: CASSSPAQAADTQYF. DNA of the CDR3: TGTGCCAGCAGCTCCCCGGCCCAAGCGGCAGATACGCAGTATTTT.

The V gene is TRBV4-3, the J gene TRBJ2-1; 8 bases are shared with TRBD2. The CDR3 is 16 amino acids. Trimming at V came to 0 bases and at J to 4 bases, leaving 5 bases not matched to a gene. Germline-derived CDR1 and CDR2 are LGHNA and YSLEER. For the CDR3, the DNA is TGCGCCAGCAGCCAAGACCCAGCGGGAGCGTACAATGAGCAGTTCTTC. Its translation: CASSQDPAGAYNEQFF.

This chain links TRBV7-9 with TRBJ2-3; maybe TRBD2 (6 bases). CDR3 length equals 15 residues. V gave up 6 bases and J gave up 2 bases, with 15 bases separating them. Germline CDR1 reads SEHNR; CDR2 reads FQNEAQ (reference sequence). Written as DNA, the CDR3 is TGTGCCAGCAGTTACCCACGGGACTTCACAGATACGCAGTATTTT. Its protein is CASSYPRDFTDTQYF.

This sequence joins TRBV28 and TRBJ1-2; 7 nucleotides agree with TRBD1. This CDR3 has 16 amino acids. With V trimmed by 4 bases and J by 5 bases, 13 bases remained unmatched. The germline V gene has CDR1 MDHEN and CDR2 SYDVKM. The CDR3 here is CASSSGGQAYLYGYTF. The DNA of the CDR3 is TGTGCCAGCAGTTCCGGTGGACAGGCGTACCTATATGGCTACACCTTC.

The chain combines TRBV7-9 with TRBJ2-1; 7 positions match TRBD2. Looked up from germline, CDR1 is SEHNR and CDR2 is FQNEAQ (reference sequence). Trimming took 1 base from V and 5 from J; bases not matched to a gene: 5. This CDR3 contains 15 residues. The CDR3 spells CASSLGALANNEQFF. The CDR3 bases are TGTGCCAGCAGCTTAGGTGCACTAGCGAACAATGAGCAGTTCTTC.

This clonotype was recorded at least ten times. The rearrangement uses TRBV14 and TRBJ2-5; 9 bases agree with TRBD2. The ends lost 5 bases at V and 6 bases at J; junction bases unmatched: 4. The CDR3 has 13 amino acids. Germline lookup yields CDR1 SGHDN and CDR2 FVKESK. The CDR3 here is CASSGLATQTQYF. For the CDR3, the DNA is TGTGCCAGCAGCGGACTAGCGACACAGACCCAGTACTTC.

Only a few counts were recorded for this clonotype. CDR3 sequence reads: CASSPPGTISTDTQYF. CDR3 DNA: TGTGCCAGCAGCCCACCCGGGACCATCAGCACAGATACGCAGTATTTT. This chain joins TRBV7-2 and TRBJ2-3, with D possibly being TRBD1 or TRBD2 (5 bases each). The CDR3 totals 16 residues. V was clipped by 5 bases and J by 0 bases, with 15 bases between them. The V gene's germline CDR1 is SGHTA and CDR2 FQGNSA.

This clonotype was observed a few times. The rearrangement joins TRBV10-3 to TRBJ2-2; D unclear. CDR1 and CDR2 from the germline V gene are ENHRY and SYGVKD. There are 14 residues in the CDR3. The V end was cut by 5 bases, the J end by 3 bases, with 10 bases between. The CDR3 region is CAISPQVDTGELFF. CDR3 sequence (DNA): TGTGCCATCAGTCCCCAGGTTGACACCGGGGAGCTGTTTTTT.

This clonotype came up a few times. A much larger clone sits a single nucleotide away, making a read error possible. The V and J genes are TRBV7-9 and TRBJ2-1, with D unresolved. Trimming cost V 2 bases and J 6 bases, with 2 bases left between them. This CDR3 contains 11 residues. Germline assignment: CDR1 SEHNR and CDR2 FQNEAQ (reference sequence). CDR3 loop: CASSLINEQFF. The CDR3, as DNA: TGTGCCAGCAGCTTAATCAATGAGCAGTTCTTC.

This clonotype was seen repeatedly, ten times or more. The chain links TRBV10-3 to TRBJ2-5; no clear D gene. V lost 5 bases and J 2 bases, leaving 12 bases between the germline ends. The CDR3 loop spans 14 amino acids. Germline values: CDR1 ENHRY, CDR2 SYGVKD. The CDR3 bases are TGTGCCATCAGTAAAGGACGAGATCAAGAGACCCAGTACTTC. Translated, it gives CAISKGRDQETQYF.

DNA of the CDR3: TGTGCCAGCAGCTCGACCAACGCAGATACGCAGTATTTT. As protein: CASSSTNADTQYF. The chain has TRBV7-2 and TRBJ2-3, with D uncertain. With 4 bases removed from V and 4 bases from J, the gap between germline ends came to 9 bases. Germline CDR1 SGHTA, CDR2 FQGNSA. The CDR3 loop spans 13 amino acids.

The rearrangement uses TRBV6-2 or TRBV6-3 and TRBJ2-7; 8 bases map to TRBD2. The V segment lost 2 bases and the J segment 1 base; nucleotides outside the gene matches: 13. CDR3 length: 18 amino acids. The germline V gene has CDR1 MNHEY and CDR2 SVGEGT. The CDR3 nucleotides read TGTGCCAGCAGTTACCACCGAGGGTCGATAGCGGGATCCTACGAGCAGTACTTC. It translates to CASSYHRGSIAGSYEQYF.

This clonotype was seen a handful of times. The rearrangement uses TRBV10-3 and TRBJ2-7, with D unclear. Between the trimmed V and J ends, which lost 0 bases and 3 bases, there was a span of 21 bases. Germline V gene sequence: CDR1 ENHRY, CDR2 SYGVKD. The CDR3 has 18 amino acids. This CDR3 is CAISESWKGSPANYEQYF. CDR3 sequence (DNA): TGTGCCATCAGTGAGTCGTGGAAGGGTTCCCCAGCAAACTACGAGCAGTACTTC.

This clonotype was seen more than once but under ten times. The chain couples TRBV4-1 to TRBJ1-1, with D perhaps matching TRBD1 (6 bases). V dropped 4 bases and J dropped 2 bases, with 17 bases sitting between them. Germline CDR1 reads MGHRA; CDR2 reads YSYEKL. CDR3 length: 16 residues. The CDR3 DNA sequence: TGCGCCAGCAGCCCCGGGATGGGGGCCGTAAACACTGAAGCTTTCTTT. Its translation is CASSPGMGAVNTEAFF.

This clonotype came up many times. The J gene is TRBJ1-1, the V gene TRBV20-1, with a tentative D call TRBD1 (5 bases). CDR3 size: 13 residues. Germline V CDR1 and CDR2: DFQATT, SNEGSKA (reference sequence). Trimming left V 6 bases short and J 1 base short, with 12 bases between. The CDR3 DNA follows: TGCAGTGCCGCACCCGGGGCGAACACTGAAGCTTTCTTT. Encoded protein: CSAAPGANTEAFF.